Sequencing of this T cell receptor (beta chain) was carried out in a study of blood T cells in healthy people across ages. The use of a sample-barcoded 5' primer and a J-beta primer mix characterized a second PCR of 7 to 11 cycles. MiXCR, applied by TCRdb to the 5' RACE reads, yields one record per CDR3 protein. The table lists about 730,000 distinct CDR3 sequences, around 46% of them singletons, with roughly 19% in the top ten. There are a few counts of this clonotype. The V gene's germline CDR1 is KGHDR and CDR2 SFDVKD. Trimming took 7 bases from V and 5 from J, leaving 17 bases between them. This CDR3 spans 15 amino acids.

The chain has TRBV24-1 and TRBJ2-1; D is possibly TRBD1 or TRBD2 (5 bases each). The sequence was collected from an older woman in good health. The material sequenced was blood. CDR3 loop: CATSPRGGLNNEQFF. CDR3 DNA: TGTGCCACCAGCCCCCGTGGGGGTCTCAACAATGAGCAGTTCTTC.